This passage covers 16 T cell receptor beta chains from one sample sequenced in a study of OX40 agonist ivuxolimab in advanced cancers. Library prep was done by the immunoSEQ multiplex PCR assay. Sourced from immuneACCESS, this table was stored by TCRdb with only in-frame sequences that have V and J called. A share of the clones is absent; for the studies checked, an unresolved V gene accounts for under half, and the remainder has no known explanation. The sample table records 55,000 to 65,000 clones; about 92% of these occur just once. Approximately 23% of the sample rests with the top ten. Material: CD4+ or CD8+ T cells sorted from blood, obtained in a trial of the OX40 agonist ivuxolimab. These receptors originate from an adult with an advanced solid tumor such as melanoma, head and neck, liver or kidney cancer.

The J gene is TRBJ1-5, the V gene TRBV19, with 10 positions matching TRBD1. CDR1 and CDR2 from the germline V gene are LNHDA and SQIVND (reference sequence). The CDR3 is 14 residues long. Trimming took 1 base from V and 7 from J; bases not matched to a gene: 1. CDR3 DNA: TGTGCCAGTAGTATAGGGGACAGGGGCCAGCCCCAGCATTTT. Its protein is CASSIGDRGQPQHF. The full variable domain, completed using reference TRBV19 and TRBJ1-5, is DGGITQSPKYLFRKEGQNVTLSCEQNLNHDAMYWYRQDPGQGLRLIYYSQIVNDFQKGDIAEGYSVSREKKESFPLTVTSAQKNPTAFYLCASSIGDRGQPQHFGDGTRLSIL.

V and J are TRBV6-6 and TRBJ1-2; 7 bases line up with TRBD1. Germline CDR1 MNHNY, CDR2 SVGAGI (reference sequence). The CDR3 is 15 residues long. V lost 5 bases and J lost 4; bases outside the gene matches: 10. In DNA, the CDR3 is TGTGCCAGCAGTCCTATTCGGGACAGCATCTATGGCTACACCTTC. Translated: CASSPIRDSIYGYTF.

This chain links TRBV30 with TRBJ2-1; TRBD1 agrees at 11 bases. The ends lost 1 base at V and 9 bases at J; junction bases unmatched: 5. In germline, CDR1 is GTSNPN, CDR2 SVGIG (reference sequence). This CDR3 has 14 residues. CDR3 bases: TGTGCCTGGAGTGACGGACAGGGGGCTATTGAGCAGTTCTTC. Its translation: CAWSDGQGAIEQFF.

This sequence joins TRBV7-9 and TRBJ2-1; a possible D gene is TRBD2 (5 bases). V dropped 1 base and J dropped 7 bases, with 20 bases sitting between them. CDR1 and CDR2 from the germline V gene are SEHNR and FQNEAQ (reference sequence). The CDR3 sequence is 17 residues long. The CDR3 sequence is CASSLGGLRLGENEQFF. The CDR3 DNA follows: TGTGCCAGCAGCTTAGGTGGCCTCCGGCTTGGGGAGAATGAGCAGTTCTTC.

V and J are TRBV27 and TRBJ1-5; D not certain. Germline V lookup: CDR1 MNHEY, CDR2 SMNVEV (reference sequence). The CDR3 totals 14 residues. The V end lost 3 bases, the J end lost 1 base, and 7 bases lay between the germline ends. CDR3 loop: CASSFTGSNQPQHF. The CDR3 bases are TGTGCCAGCAGTTTTACCGGCAGCAATCAGCCCCAGCATTTT.

CDR3 in amino acids: CASSEVTGAIGNQPQHF. The CDR3 DNA reads as TGTGCCAGCAGTGAAGTTACAGGCGCTATCGGCAATCAGCCCCAGCATTTT. V and J are TRBV6-1 and TRBJ1-5, with D possibly TRBD1 on 5 matching bases. Germline-derived CDR1 and CDR2 are MNHNS and SASEGT. The CDR3 extends over 17 amino acids. V was shortened by 1 base and J by 2 bases, with 15 bases between the two germline ends.

This rearrangement joins TRBV28 to TRBJ1-2; D gene uncertain. With 2 bases removed from V and 4 bases from J, the gap between germline ends came to 14 bases. The CDR3 is 15 residues long. Germline loops: CDR1 MDHEN, CDR2 SYDVKM. The CDR3, as DNA: TGTGCCAGCAGTTTAGTTGGAGGGATTGGCTATGGCTACACCTTC. Amino acids: CASSLVGGIGYGYTF.

V usage is TRBV27 and J usage is TRBJ2-1; D unclear. Germline lookup yields CDR1 MNHEY and CDR2 SMNVEV (reference sequence). The CDR3 runs to 11 residues. V was trimmed by 6 bases and J by 2 bases, leaving 2 bases between them. This CDR3 reads CASSTYNEQFF. CDR3 bases: TGTGCCAGCAGCACCTACAATGAGCAGTTCTTC.

This clone came up a few times. CDR3 bases: TGTGCCAGTAGTGCGACAGCTAACACTGAAGCTTTCTTT. Its protein product is CASSATANTEAFF. The chain is built from TRBV19 and TRBJ1-1; TRBD1 might be the D (5 bases). Germline V gene lookup returns CDR1 LNHDA and CDR2 SQIVND (reference sequence). Trimming shortened V by 5 bases and J by 2 bases, and 9 bases separated the two germline ends. This CDR3 comprises 13 residues.

The chain has TRBV9 and TRBJ1-5, with 10 bases matching TRBD1. The CDR3 is made up of 15 amino acids. Trimming at V came to 2 bases and at J to 6 bases, leaving 5 bases not matched to a gene. The germline CDR1 and CDR2 sequences are SGDLS and YYNGEE. CDR3 loop: CASSVTGGLGQPQHF. Here the CDR3 DNA reads TGTGCCAGCAGCGTGACAGGGGGCTTGGGTCAGCCCCAGCATTTT.

The chain links TRBV7-8 to TRBJ1-2; unclear D gene. The V end was cut by 4 bases, the J end by 6 bases, with 15 bases between. CDR1 SGHVS and CDR2 FQNEAQ come from the germline V gene. This CDR3 has 14 residues. DNA of the CDR3: TGTGCCAGCAGCTACGGAATGGACCTCCATGGCTACACCTTC. It codes for CASSYGMDLHGYTF.

The chain recombines TRBV6-5 with TRBJ1-2; unclear D gene. The V end lost 0 bases, the J end lost 0 bases, and 8 bases lay between the germline ends. CDR1 is MNHEY and CDR2 is SVGAGI in the germline V gene. CDR3 size: 15 residues. CDR3 coding DNA: TGTGCCAGCAGTTACTCGATCAACGCTAACTATGGCTACACCTTC. It is translated as CASSYSINANYGYTF.

V is TRBV19 and J is TRBJ2-3; D gene ambiguous. Looked up from germline, CDR1 is LNHDA and CDR2 is SQIVND (reference sequence). CDR3 length: 15 amino acids. Trimming shortened V by 1 base and J by 1 base, and 9 bases separated the two germline ends. CDR3 coding DNA: TGTGCCAGTAGTATAGGGGCAGTGGGCACAGATACGCAGTATTTT. Translated, it gives CASSIGAVGTDTQYF. Variable domain in full (rest from reference TRBV19 and TRBJ2-3): DGGITQSPKYLFRKEGQNVTLSCEQNLNHDAMYWYRQDPGQGLRLIYYSQIVNDFQKGDIAEGYSVSREKKESFPLTVTSAQKNPTAFYLCASSIGAVGTDTQYFGPGTRLTVL.

V gene TRBV7-9 combines with J gene TRBJ2-1; tentative D call: TRBD2 (5 bases). V shed 6 bases and J shed 0 bases, with 12 bases lying between them. This CDR3 is 15 amino acids long. The germline V gene encodes CDR1 SEHNR and CDR2 FQNEAQ (reference sequence). Here the CDR3 DNA reads TGTGCCAGCAGGAGTAGCGCGAGCTCCTACAATGAGCAGTTCTTC. Its protein is CASRSSASSYNEQFF.

This chain uses TRBV30 with TRBJ2-1, with TRBD2 matching 11 bases. Per germline, CDR1 GTSNPN and CDR2 SVGIG (reference sequence). V dropped 4 bases and J dropped 9; count of bases not matched to a gene: 11. The CDR3 length is 15 residues. The CDR3 is CAWTPLAGEVREQFF. For the CDR3, the DNA is TGTGCCTGGACCCCACTAGCGGGAGAGGTGCGTGAGCAGTTCTTC.

This chain links TRBV5-6 with TRBJ2-1; 10 nucleotides match TRBD2. This CDR3 region has 17 residues. Looked up from germline, CDR1 is SGHDT and CDR2 is YYEEEE. J lost 7 bases, V lost 0 bases, and 10 bases had no gene match. CDR3 nucleotides: TGTGCCAGCAGCTTGGCCGCAAGGACTAGCGGCTCTAATGAGCAGTTCTTC. This encodes CASSLAARTSGSNEQFF.